This T cell receptor beta chain was sequenced during a study of blood T cell repertoires in COVID-19. Study context: Spain, Italy and the United States supplied samples that represented acute and convalescent COVID-19. Sources were T cells, B-cell-depleted T cells, or PBMCs; the material itself was cDNA or gDNA.

The CDR3 totals 14 residues. Germline V gene lookup returns CDR1 SGHRS and CDR2 YFSETQ. Deletions cut 0 bases from V and 7 bases from J, with 13 bases between. TCRdb's copy holds only in-frame clones and misses some; the assay was immunoSEQ multiplex PCR. The sample lists roughly 200,000 clones; 76% were seen once. The chain employs TRBV5-1 and TRBJ2-5; tentatively, D is TRBD2 (6 bases). The sequence was obtained from a woman aged 45-59 years with active or convalescent COVID-19. Input material: peripheral blood. The CDR3 loop reads CASSLAGTRGTQYF. The CDR3 DNA sequence: TGCGCCAGCAGCTTGGCCGGGACTCGGGGGACCCAGTACTTC.